This TCR beta chain was obtained from a study of Graves' ophthalmopathy and Graves' hyperthyroidism. As the template, RNA transcripts were used to amplify TCR beta CDR3 regions. The workflow started with a first-round RT-PCR run with HTBI primers and then moved on to a second-round multiplex PCR. TCRdb recomputed calls from the multiplex PCR reads with MiXCR, one row per CDR3 protein. The sample contains a few hundred thousand distinct CDR3 sequences, around 17% of which appear only once. Moderate-to-severe activity, CAS at least 3, NOSPECS at least 4 and duration under 3 months characterized donors with ophthalmopathy. Diagnoses were established from clinical symptoms, serum thyroxine, TRAb, thyroid ultrasound and orbital computed tomography. This clonotype was counted many times. The material sequenced was peripheral blood. The sequence derives from a woman aged 18-29 years with Graves' ophthalmopathy.

CDR3 in amino acids: CASSQVEGRENTEAFF. The CDR3 bases are TGCGCCAGCAGCCAAGTGGAAGGACGGGAGAACACTGAAGCTTTCTTT. This rearrangement joins TRBV4-1 to TRBJ1-1; D remains unclear. The V end lost 1 base, the J end lost 1 base, and 13 bases lay between the germline ends. This CDR3 has 16 residues. Germline assignment: CDR1 MGHRA and CDR2 YSYEKL.